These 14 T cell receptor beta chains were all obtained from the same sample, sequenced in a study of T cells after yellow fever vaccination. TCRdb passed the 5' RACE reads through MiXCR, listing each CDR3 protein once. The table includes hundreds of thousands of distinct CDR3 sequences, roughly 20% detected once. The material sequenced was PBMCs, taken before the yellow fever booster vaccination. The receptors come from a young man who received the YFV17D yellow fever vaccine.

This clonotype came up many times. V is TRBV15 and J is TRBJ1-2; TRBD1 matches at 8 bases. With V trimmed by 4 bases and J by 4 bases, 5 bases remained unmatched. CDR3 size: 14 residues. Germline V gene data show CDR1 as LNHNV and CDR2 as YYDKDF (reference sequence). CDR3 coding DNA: TGTGCCACCAGCAAAAGGGGACAGGTCTATGGCTACACCTTC. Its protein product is CATSKRGQVYGYTF. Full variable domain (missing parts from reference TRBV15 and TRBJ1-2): DAMVIQNPRYQVTQFGKPVTLSCSQTLNHNVMYWYQQKSSQAPKLLFHYYDKDFNNEADTPDNFQSRRPNTSFCFLDIRSPGLGDTAMYLCATSKRGQVYGYTFGSGTRLTVV.

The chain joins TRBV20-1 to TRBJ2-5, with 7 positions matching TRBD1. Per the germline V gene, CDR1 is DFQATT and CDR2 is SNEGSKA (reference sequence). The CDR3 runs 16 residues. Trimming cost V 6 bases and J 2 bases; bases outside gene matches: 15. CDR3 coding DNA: TGCAGTGCCGAATCAGTGTACAGGGGTCAACAAGAGACCCAGTACTTC. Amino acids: CSAESVYRGQQETQYF.

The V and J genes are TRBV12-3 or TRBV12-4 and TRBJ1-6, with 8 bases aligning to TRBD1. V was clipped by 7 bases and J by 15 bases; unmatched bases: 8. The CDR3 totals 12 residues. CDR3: CASTLTGDHLHF. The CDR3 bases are TGTGCCAGCACCTTGACAGGGGACCACCTCCACTTT.

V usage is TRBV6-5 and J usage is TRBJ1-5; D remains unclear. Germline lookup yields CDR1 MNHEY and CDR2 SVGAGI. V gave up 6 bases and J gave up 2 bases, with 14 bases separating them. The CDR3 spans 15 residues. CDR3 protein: CASSRGGSGNQPQHF. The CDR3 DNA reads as TGTGCCAGCAGCCGGGGAGGGTCTGGCAATCAGCCCCAGCATTTT.

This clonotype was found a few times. The CDR3 DNA reads TGTGCCAGCAGTTACGGCCTCTTAGCGGGGGGGAATGAGCAGTTCTTC. As protein: CASSYGLLAGGNEQFF. This chain joins TRBV6-5 and TRBJ2-1; 11 bases line up with TRBD2. V lost 2 bases to trimming and J lost 7 bases; unmatched junction nucleotides: 7. Germline values: CDR1 MNHEY, CDR2 SVGAGI. This CDR3 has 16 residues.

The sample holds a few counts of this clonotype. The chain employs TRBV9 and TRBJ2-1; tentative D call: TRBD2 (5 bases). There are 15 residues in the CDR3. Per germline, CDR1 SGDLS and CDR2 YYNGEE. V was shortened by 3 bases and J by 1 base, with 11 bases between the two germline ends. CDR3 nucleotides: TGTGCCAGCAGCGGGAGCGGAAGTTCCTACAATGAGCAGTTCTTC. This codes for CASSGSGSSYNEQFF.

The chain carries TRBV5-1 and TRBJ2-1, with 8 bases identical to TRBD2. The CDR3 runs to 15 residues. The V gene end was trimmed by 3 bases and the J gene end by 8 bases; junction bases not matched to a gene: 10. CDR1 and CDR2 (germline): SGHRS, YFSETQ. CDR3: CASSSNLAGRDEQFF. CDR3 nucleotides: TGCGCCAGCAGCTCGAATTTAGCGGGGCGTGATGAGCAGTTCTTC.

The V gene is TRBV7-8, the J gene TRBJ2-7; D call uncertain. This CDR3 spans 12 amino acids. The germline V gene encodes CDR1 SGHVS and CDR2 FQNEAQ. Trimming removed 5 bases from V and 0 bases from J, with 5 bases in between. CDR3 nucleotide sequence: TGTGCCAGCAGCCAAAACTCCTACGAGCAGTACTTC. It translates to CASSQNSYEQYF.

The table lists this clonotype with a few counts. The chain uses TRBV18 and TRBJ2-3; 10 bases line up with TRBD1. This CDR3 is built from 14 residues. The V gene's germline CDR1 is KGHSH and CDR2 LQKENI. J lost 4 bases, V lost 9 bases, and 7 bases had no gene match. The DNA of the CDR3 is TGTGCCAGTCGACAGGGGGCTTCGCCAGATACGCAGTATTTT. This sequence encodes CASRQGASPDTQYF.

This chain's CDR3 is CASSYSMGGWDGYTF. The CDR3 nucleotides are TGTGCCAGCAGTTACTCGATGGGTGGATGGGACGGCTACACCTTC. This chain connects TRBV6-2 or TRBV6-3 to TRBJ1-2; D is perhaps TRBD1 (5 bases). CDR1 and CDR2 (germline): MNHEY, SVGEGT. The V and J ends lost 0 bases and 8 bases respectively, with 16 bases between them. This CDR3 comprises 15 residues.

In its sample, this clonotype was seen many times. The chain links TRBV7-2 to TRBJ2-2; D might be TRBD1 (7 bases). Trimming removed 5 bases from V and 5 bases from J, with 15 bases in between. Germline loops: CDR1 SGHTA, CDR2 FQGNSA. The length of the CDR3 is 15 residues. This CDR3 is CASSLQGGTTGELFF. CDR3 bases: TGTGCCAGCAGCCTGCAGGGGGGAACTACCGGGGAGCTGTTTTTT.

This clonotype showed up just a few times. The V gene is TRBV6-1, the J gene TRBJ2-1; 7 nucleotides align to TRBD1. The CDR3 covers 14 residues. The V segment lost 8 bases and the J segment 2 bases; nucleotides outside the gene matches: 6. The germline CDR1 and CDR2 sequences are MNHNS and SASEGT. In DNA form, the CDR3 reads TGTGCCAGCTGGGGACAGTCGGCCTACAATGAGCAGTTCTTC. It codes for CASWGQSAYNEQFF.

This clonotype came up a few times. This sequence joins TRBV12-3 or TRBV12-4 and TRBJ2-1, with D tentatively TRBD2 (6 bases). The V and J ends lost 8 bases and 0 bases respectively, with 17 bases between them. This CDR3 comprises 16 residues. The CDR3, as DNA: TGTGCCAGCGGTATGGCGGGGAGGAGCTCCTACAATGAGCAGTTCTTC. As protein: CASGMAGRSSYNEQFF.

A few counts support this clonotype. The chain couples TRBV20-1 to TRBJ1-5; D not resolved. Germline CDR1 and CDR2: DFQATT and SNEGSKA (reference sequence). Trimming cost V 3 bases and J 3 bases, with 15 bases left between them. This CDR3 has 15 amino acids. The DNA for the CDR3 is TGCAGTGCTAGTGTGTCCGGATTCGACAATCAGCCCCAGCATTTT. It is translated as CSASVSGFDNQPQHF.